The clone carrying this TCR beta chain has more than one count but fewer than ten. This sample is part of a study of blood T cells in healthy people across ages. Between the trimmed V and J ends, which lost 4 bases and 6 bases, there was a span of 12 bases. There are 14 residues in the CDR3. It was with a sample-barcoded 5' primer and a J-beta primer mix that a second PCR of roughly 7 to 12 cycles was run. TCRdb fed the 5' RACE reads into MiXCR, producing one record per CDR3 protein. Seen here are approximately 800,000 distinct CDR3 sequences, 35% to 40% observed once, and the top ten hold about an eighth. Peripheral blood, about 9.8 milliliters per donor, was collected.

The sequenced sample consisted of blood. This sequence was found in a man between 18 and 29 years old in good health. The V and J genes are TRBV12-3 or TRBV12-4 and TRBJ1-4; no clear D gene. The CDR3 nucleotides are TGTGCCAGCAGTTCGAGGGATACGGATGAAAAACTGTTTTTT. It yields the protein CASSSRDTDEKLFF.